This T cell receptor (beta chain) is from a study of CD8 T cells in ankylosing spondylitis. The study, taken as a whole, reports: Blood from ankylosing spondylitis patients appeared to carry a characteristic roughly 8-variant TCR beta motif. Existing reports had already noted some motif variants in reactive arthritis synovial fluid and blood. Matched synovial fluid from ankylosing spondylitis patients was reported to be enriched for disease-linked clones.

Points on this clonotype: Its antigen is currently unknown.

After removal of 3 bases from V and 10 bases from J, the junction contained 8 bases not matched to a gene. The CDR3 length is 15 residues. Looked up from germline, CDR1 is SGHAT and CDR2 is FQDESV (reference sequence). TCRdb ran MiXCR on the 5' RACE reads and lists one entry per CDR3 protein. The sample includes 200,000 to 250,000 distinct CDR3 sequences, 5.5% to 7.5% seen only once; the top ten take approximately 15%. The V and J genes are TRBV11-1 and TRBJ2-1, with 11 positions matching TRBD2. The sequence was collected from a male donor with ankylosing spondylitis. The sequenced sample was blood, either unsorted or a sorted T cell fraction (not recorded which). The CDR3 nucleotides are TGTGCCAGCAGCTTTCTAGCGGGGGGCCCCAGAGAGCAGTTCTTC. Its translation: CASSFLAGGPREQFF.